The next 21 T cell receptor beta chains were all read from a single sample in a study of cytomegalovirus exposure and HLA in healthy donors. Clones were sequenced by immunoSEQ multiplex PCR, and TCRdb holds only the in-frame ones, with some missing. The sample consists of approximately 76,000 clones, approximately 93% of them appearing once. Sequenced input: PBMCs. The receptors originated from a woman between 18 and 30 years old in good health and CMV-seropositive.

This clone was seen a few times. The chain links TRBV28 to TRBJ1-2; perhaps TRBD1 as D (5 bases). Trimming removed 5 bases at V and 0 bases at J, with 13 bases between. The CDR3 runs to 15 residues. Germline CDR1 is MDHEN and CDR2 is SYDVKM. The CDR3 sequence is CASSQTAFSNYGYTF. The CDR3 DNA reads as TGTGCCAGCAGTCAGACAGCTTTCTCTAACTATGGCTACACCTTC.

For the CDR3, the DNA is TGTGCCAGCAGTGATTCCCCGGGAAGTTTAGAGCAGTACTTC. Translation: CASSDSPGSLEQYF. V is TRBV2 and J is TRBJ2-7, with a weak D call TRBD2 (5 bases). Germline V gene lookup returns CDR1 SNHLY and CDR2 FYNNEI. The CDR3 extends over 14 amino acids. V lost 3 bases to trimming and J lost 7 bases, with 16 bases between them.

The rearrangement joins TRBV5-6 to TRBJ1-2, with D possibly being TRBD1 (6 bases). V lost 2 bases, J lost 8 bases, and 13 bases lay in between. Germline CDR1 and CDR2: SGHDT and YYEEEE. This CDR3 spans 13 amino acids. The CDR3 coding sequence is TGTGCCAGCAGCTTCGGGACATCCTGGGGCTACACCTTC. Residues: CASSFGTSWGYTF.

The V call is TRBV9, the J call TRBJ2-7; D possibly corresponds to TRBD1 (6 bases). Germline assignment: CDR1 SGDLS and CDR2 YYNGEE. CDR3 length: 14 amino acids. V was pared by 5 bases and J by 0 bases, with 12 bases between. This CDR3 is CASSRDTISYEQYF. CDR3 nucleotide sequence: TGTGCCAGCAGTCGGGACACCATCTCCTACGAGCAGTACTTC.

This clone came up once. This rearrangement joins TRBV14 to TRBJ2-1, with 9 bases matching TRBD2. The J segment lost 4 bases and the V segment lost 3 bases, leaving 4 bases of the junction unmatched. This CDR3 has 15 residues. Germline V gene lookup returns CDR1 SGHDN and CDR2 FVKESK. The CDR3 here is CASSHGLARYNEQFF. For the CDR3, the DNA is TGTGCCAGCAGCCATGGACTAGCGAGGTACAATGAGCAGTTCTTC.

This clone was recorded only once. The V gene is TRBV11-3, the J gene TRBJ1-1; the D gene is possibly TRBD1 (5 bases). Germline CDR1 and CDR2: SGHNT and YENEEA. The CDR3 sequence is 14 residues long. V lost 7 bases to trimming and J lost 1 base, with 13 bases between them. The DNA for the CDR3 is TGTGCCAGCAAAAGTGGGGGGGGGAACACTGAAGCTTTCTTT. The encoded protein is CASKSGGGNTEAFF. Full variable domain (outside the CDR3, taken from reference TRBV11-3 and TRBJ1-1): EAGVVQSPRYKIIEKKQPVAFWCNPISGHNTLYWYLQNLGQGPELLIRYENEEAVDDSQLPKDRFSAERLKGVDSTLKIQPAELGDSAVYLCASKSGGGNTEAFFGQGTRLTVV.

This chain uses TRBV6-5 with TRBJ2-1; D is perhaps TRBD2 (5 bases). This CDR3 has 15 residues. The germline gives CDR1 MNHEY, CDR2 SVGAGI. Trimming took off 7 bases at V and 5 bases at J, with 18 bases between the two ends. DNA for the CDR3: TGTGCCAGCACCCCTGTTCTAGCAGCAAACAATGAGCAGTTCTTC. Translated: CASTPVLAANNEQFF.

This sequence joins TRBV7-8 and TRBJ2-1, with D tentatively TRBD1 (7 bases). Germline CDR1 SGHVS, CDR2 FQNEAQ. Trimming left V 0 bases short and J 2 bases short, with 14 bases between. The length of the CDR3 is 17 residues. CDR3 amino acids: CASSLAGGTVTYNEQFF. The CDR3 DNA follows: TGTGCCAGCAGCTTAGCCGGAGGGACAGTAACCTACAATGAGCAGTTCTTC.

The rearrangement joins TRBV5-4 to TRBJ2-5; TRBD1 agrees at 7 bases. V dropped 1 base and J dropped 2; count of bases not matched to a gene: 5. This CDR3 has 15 residues. Germline values: CDR1 SGHNT, CDR2 YYREEE (reference sequence). CDR3 bases: TGTGCCAGCAGCTTGAGGGCAGGGGGACAAGAGACCCAGTACTTC. It is translated as CASSLRAGGQETQYF.

The chain carries TRBV7-8 and TRBJ2-6; 9 bases are shared with TRBD1. V was pared by 5 bases and J by 2 bases, with 7 bases of the junction left unmatched. The germline V gene encodes CDR1 SGHVS and CDR2 FQNEAQ. The CDR3 is 17 amino acids. The CDR3 loop reads CASSQTGGATGANVLTF. The DNA for the CDR3 is TGTGCCAGCAGCCAAACAGGGGGCGCGACTGGGGCCAACGTCCTGACTTTC.

V and J are TRBV5-5 and TRBJ2-1; TRBD2 is a possible D gene (6 bases). The CDR3 runs to 14 residues. Trimming shortened V by 3 bases and J by 5 bases, and 12 bases separated the two germline ends. Germline CDR1 SGHKS, CDR2 YYEKEE (reference sequence). CDR3 coding DNA: TGTGCCAGCAGCTGGCCGGGACTTCACAATGAGCAGTTCTTC. Its translation is CASSWPGLHNEQFF. The full variable domain, completed using reference TRBV5-5 and TRBJ2-1, is DAGVTQSPTHLIKTRGQQVTLRCSPISGHKSVSWYQQVLGQGPQFIFQYYEKEERGRGNFPDRFSARQFPNYSSELNVNALLLGDSALYLCASSWPGLHNEQFFGPGTRLTVL.

CDR3 protein: CASSSRRTSGAYEQYF. The CDR3, as DNA: TGTGCCAGCAGCTCACGTAGGACTAGCGGAGCTTACGAGCAGTACTTC. J is TRBJ2-7 and V is TRBV7-2, with 10 bases matching TRBD2. V dropped 4 bases and J dropped 4; count of bases not matched to a gene: 10. There are 16 residues in the CDR3. Germline-derived CDR1 and CDR2 are SGHTA and FQGNSA.

This rearrangement joins TRBV2 to TRBJ1-5, with 7 bases lining up with TRBD1. V lost 6 bases and J lost 0; bases outside the gene matches: 5. From germline, CDR1 is SNHLY and CDR2 FYNNEI. The CDR3 has 15 amino acids. The CDR3 bases are TGTGCCAGCAGCGGGACAGCCTATAGCAATCAGCCCCAGCATTTT. Translated, it gives CASSGTAYSNQPQHF.

The CDR3 DNA is TGTGCCAGCAGCTTAGCCGGTCAGCCCCAGCATTTT. It codes for CASSLAGQPQHF. The chain uses TRBV7-9 and TRBJ1-5; D not certain. The CDR3 runs to 12 residues. The germline V and J ends were trimmed by 0 bases and 6 bases, with 3 bases remaining between them. CDR1 and CDR2 (germline): SEHNR, FQNEAQ (reference sequence).

This chain joins TRBV21-1 and TRBJ1-6; the DNA was not compared with TRBD1, the D call given in the table. TRBV21-1 is labeled a pseudogene. The CDR3 totals 16 residues. Here the CDR3 DNA reads TGTGCCAGCAGCAAGGCCCACAGATTACCCGATTCACCCCTCCACTTT. Its translation: CASSKAHRLPDSPLHF.

The rearrangement links TRBV28 to TRBJ1-3; 8 bases match TRBD1. The CDR3 contains 15 residues. Germline CDR1 reads MDHEN; CDR2 reads SYDVKM. The J segment lost 2 bases and the V segment lost 3 bases, leaving 3 bases of the junction unmatched. CDR3 in DNA: TGTGCCAGCAGTTTTCAGGGGGCAACTGGAAACACCATATATTTT. This translates into CASSFQGATGNTIYF. The complete variable domain, with remaining parts taken from reference TRBV28 and TRBJ1-3, reads DVKVTQSSRYLVKRTGEKVFLECVQDMDHENMFWYRQDPGLGLRLIYFSYDVKMKEKGDIPEGYSVSREKKERFSLILESASTNQTSMYLCASSFQGATGNTIYFGEGSWLTVV.

The chain carries TRBV6-5 and TRBJ1-1; the D gene is possibly TRBD1 (5 bases). The CDR3 consists of 14 residues. Trimming stripped 6 bases from V and 2 bases from J, with 13 bases between. Germline V lookup: CDR1 MNHEY, CDR2 SVGAGI. CDR3 sequence (DNA): TGTGCCAGCAGCCGCGGGACTTATAACACTGAAGCTTTCTTT. As protein: CASSRGTYNTEAFF.

The J gene is TRBJ1-1, the V gene TRBV2, with D uncertain. Germline assignment: CDR1 SNHLY and CDR2 FYNNEI. The V gene lost 3 bases and the J gene lost 11 bases, with 7 bases spanning the gap. The CDR3 is 10 residues long. CDR3 DNA: TGTGCCAGCAGTGAGGGGAGGGCTTTCTTT. It yields the protein CASSEGRAFF.

This clone is a singleton in its sample. This chain's CDR3 is CATSHPVAGGPVDTQYF. In DNA, the CDR3 is TGTGCCACCAGCCACCCGGTGGCGGGGGGGCCTGTAGATACGCAGTATTTT. The chain recombines TRBV15 with TRBJ2-3; 9 nucleotides align to TRBD2. The CDR3 runs to 17 residues. Losses at the gene ends were 5 bases for V and 5 bases for J; bases not matched to a gene: 14. Germline V gene sequence: CDR1 LNHNV, CDR2 YYDKDF (reference sequence).

This chain joins TRBV9 and TRBJ2-7, with 8 positions matching TRBD2. Germline V CDR1 and CDR2: SGDLS, YYNGEE. After removal of 4 bases from V and 7 bases from J, the junction contained 10 bases not matched to a gene. This CDR3 has 14 residues. CDR3 region: CASSPSGGRSEQYF. The CDR3, as DNA: TGTGCCAGCAGCCCCAGCGGGGGACGGAGTGAGCAGTACTTC.

This clone is a singleton in its sample. The chain joins TRBV27 to TRBJ1-2; the D is unclear. The germline CDR1 and CDR2 sequences are MNHEY and SMNVEV (reference sequence). CDR3 length: 18 amino acids. V lost 0 bases and J lost 1, with 18 bases in between. The CDR3 loop is CASSLSRAHPGVNYGYTF. CDR3 nucleotides: TGTGCCAGCAGTTTATCGAGGGCCCACCCCGGAGTTAACTATGGCTACACCTTC.